One and the same sample provided the 14 T cell receptor beta chains below, sequenced in a study of siplizumab effects on memory and regulatory T cells. The data were produced by immunoSEQ multiplex PCR, yet TCRdb's version contains in-frame clones alone and is incomplete. The sample has some 96,000 clones; 91% are singletons. The sample comprised CD4+ T cells sorted from blood. The receptors here all came from a human donor in good health.

Notes on this clone: Distinct nucleotide sequences in the sample also encode this CDR3. The chain couples TRBV5-1 to TRBJ2-5, with unresolved D. Germline V lookup: CDR1 SGHRS, CDR2 YFSETQ. Trimming removed 4 bases from V and 2 bases from J, with 3 bases in between. The CDR3 runs 11 residues. This chain's CDR3 is CASSLQETQYF. In DNA, the CDR3 is TGCGCCAGCAGCCTTCAAGAGACCCAGTACTTC.

The genes are TRBV4-1 and TRBJ2-1; the D call may be TRBD1 or TRBD2 (6 bases each). Germline assignment: CDR1 MGHRA and CDR2 YSYEKL. The CDR3 has 17 residues. V lost 1 base and J lost 7, with 20 bases in between. This CDR3 reads CASSQVPKGGAKNEQFF. CDR3 nucleotide sequence: TGCGCCAGCAGCCAAGTACCCAAGGGGGGCGCGAAGAATGAGCAGTTCTTC.

The chain links TRBV29-1 to TRBJ2-3; D remains unclear. There are 12 residues in the CDR3. Germline CDR1 and CDR2: SQVTM and ANQGSEA. Trimming shortened V by 7 bases and J by 2 bases, and 10 bases separated the two germline ends. The CDR3 DNA reads TGCAGCGCCGGACCTGCCACAGATACGCAGTATTTT. Protein: CSAGPATDTQYF.

The genes are TRBV9 and TRBJ2-7, with TRBD2 as a possible D gene (6 bases). The V end lost 0 bases, the J end lost 4 bases, and 14 bases lay between the germline ends. The CDR3 sequence is 15 residues long. Germline CDR1 and CDR2: SGDLS and YYNGEE. In DNA form, the CDR3 reads TGTGCCAGCAGCGTAGGGTGGACGGGGGTATACGAGCAGTACTTC. Its protein product is CASSVGWTGVYEQYF.

This chain connects TRBV2 to TRBJ1-4; D not resolved. V was clipped by 4 bases and J by 6 bases, with 9 bases between them. This CDR3 is 13 amino acids long. The germline V gene encodes CDR1 SNHLY and CDR2 FYNNEI. The CDR3 DNA reads as TGTGCCAGCAGTGGTTTTGAATATGAAAAACTGTTTTTT. Protein sequence: CASSGFEYEKLFF.

This chain links TRBV5-6 with TRBJ1-3; D uncertain. V lost 4 bases, J lost 0 bases, and 8 bases lay in between. CDR1 and CDR2 (germline): SGHDT, YYEEEE. The CDR3 covers 14 residues. The CDR3 sequence is CASSRRSSGNTIYF. DNA for the CDR3: TGTGCCAGCAGCCGACGGAGCTCTGGAAACACCATATATTTT.

The V gene is TRBV7-3, the J gene TRBJ2-2, with 9 bases matching TRBD2. CDR3 length: 16 residues. Trimming cost V 2 bases and J 7 bases; bases outside gene matches: 8. Germline-derived CDR1 and CDR2 are SGHTA and FQGTGA. As DNA, the CDR3 is TGTGCCAGCAGCTTAGAGGCTAGCGGGGATGGCGGGGAGCTGTTTTTT. It is translated as CASSLEASGDGGELFF.

The CDR3 loop is CASSLGGILKDTGELFF. The CDR3 region has the DNA TGTGCCAGCAGCTTAGGGGGTATATTGAAGGACACCGGGGAGCTGTTTTTT. The gene calls are TRBV11-2 and TRBJ2-2, with D unresolved. Trimming removed 1 base from V and 3 bases from J, with 15 bases in between. The CDR3 runs to 17 residues. The germline CDR1 and CDR2 sequences are SGHAT and FQNNGV.

The CDR3 region is CASRKFSGELFF. Here the CDR3 DNA reads TGTGCCAGCAGAAAGTTTTCCGGGGAGCTGTTTTTT. The rearrangement links TRBV6-6 to TRBJ2-2; unclear D gene. The CDR3 contains 12 residues. V was shortened by 6 bases and J by 6 bases, with 8 bases between the two germline ends. Germline CDR1 reads MNHNY; CDR2 reads SVGAGI (reference sequence).

The genes are TRBV7-2 and TRBJ2-5; D gene unclear. V lost 0 bases, J lost 7 bases, and 3 bases lay in between. Germline-derived CDR1 and CDR2 are SGHTA and FQGNSA. The CDR3 length is 11 residues. Here the CDR3 DNA reads TGTGCCAGCAGCTTAGCACGGACCCAGTACTTC. This translates into CASSLARTQYF.

The CDR3 nucleotides are TGTGCCATGGGGGGGGGCCCCTATGGCTACACCTTC. Protein: CAMGGGPYGYTF. The V call is TRBV7-9, the J call TRBJ1-2; D might be TRBD1 (6 bases). CDR3 length equals 12 residues. The germline CDR1 and CDR2 sequences are SEHNR and FQNEAQ (reference sequence). Trimming left V 10 bases short and J 4 bases short, with 13 bases between.

V and J are TRBV6-6 and TRBJ2-7; the D is unclear. The germline gives CDR1 MNHNY, CDR2 SVGAGI (reference sequence). There are 12 residues in the CDR3. The ends were cut back, 6 bases at V and 3 bases at J, with 9 bases in the middle. The DNA for the CDR3 is TGTGCCAGCAGCAAAACCCACTACGAGCAGTACTTC. It encodes CASSKTHYEQYF.

The V and J genes are TRBV7-3 and TRBJ2-3, with D hard to call. V was pared by 2 bases and J by 1 base, with 13 bases between. Germline lookup yields CDR1 SGHTA and CDR2 FQGTGA. The CDR3 contains 16 residues. CDR3 protein: CASSLAASSGTDTQYF. The DNA of the CDR3 is TGTGCCAGCAGCTTAGCGGCGAGCAGCGGCACAGATACGCAGTATTTT.

The genes are TRBV18 and TRBJ1-2; 7 bases agree with TRBD1. The V gene end was trimmed by 3 bases and the J gene end by 4 bases; junction bases not matched to a gene: 8. The germline gives CDR1 KGHSH, CDR2 LQKENI. The CDR3 loop spans 15 amino acids. The CDR3 sequence: CASSPAAGGVYGYTF. The CDR3 nucleotides read TGTGCCAGCTCACCTGCGGCAGGGGGGGTCTATGGCTACACCTTC. Full variable domain (outside the CDR3, taken from reference TRBV18 and TRBJ1-2): NAGVMQNPRHLVRRRGQEARLRCSPMKGHSHVYWYRQLPEEGLKFMVYLQKENIIDESGMPKERFSAEFPKEGPSILRIQQVVRGDSAAYFCASSPAAGGVYGYTFGSGTRLTVV.